This T cell receptor beta chain was retrieved from a study of cytomegalovirus exposure and HLA in healthy donors. Study background: Genetic ancestry analysis placed under 90% of the 398 donors that were genotyped in the Caucasian-associated cluster. Study observations and caveats: By a later analysis, the bulk of CMV-associated TCR beta chains appeared HLA-restricted. Serostatus for CMV was the only available immune exposure information. Because they were indistinguishable, some V segments, including TRBV6-2 and TRBV6-3, were excluded.

Looked up from germline, CDR1 is SEHNR and CDR2 is FQNEAQ (reference sequence). The V end lost 5 bases, the J end lost 1 base, and 8 bases lay between the germline ends. This CDR3 has 13 amino acids. The PCR ran on 60 Vbeta and 13 Jbeta primers. Assay used: immunoSEQ multiplex PCR; TCRdb lists only in-frame clones, some missing. The sample carries 100,000 to 120,000 clones, under 85% recorded once. This clone was counted once. Antigen unknown. The receptor was isolated from a woman aged 40 to 49 in good health and CMV-seropositive. The specimen sequenced was PBMCs. The V and J genes are TRBV7-9 and TRBJ2-5; D is unresolved. The CDR3 protein is CASSPLGQETQYF. The CDR3 bases are TGTGCCAGCAGCCCTCTCGGCCAAGAGACCCAGTACTTC.